This TCR beta chain emerged from a study of shared clonotypes between healthy human individuals. Trimming took 5 bases from V and 1 from J; bases not matched to a gene: 7. The CDR3 extends over 15 amino acids. Germline V gene data show CDR1 as SGHTA and CDR2 as FQGNSA. Profiling relied on immunoSEQ multiplex PCR, and the TCRdb table lists in-frame clones only, not all of them. The repertoire holds about 530,000 clones, with over 60% as singletons. This chain uses TRBV7-2 with TRBJ1-1; 7 nucleotides line up with TRBD1. Sample: PBMCs. The sequence was obtained from a woman between 40 and 50 years old in good health. Some clones in this sample may be carry-over from other donors' samples. CDR3 in amino acids: CASSRRAGGNTEAFF. The CDR3 nucleotides read TGTGCCAGCAGCAGGAGGGCAGGGGGGAACACTGAAGCTTTCTTT.